These 10 T cell receptor beta chains share one sample of origin, sequenced in a study of patients and donors after allogeneic stem cell transplantation. TCRdb analysed the RT-PCR reads with MiXCR anew, one entry per CDR3 protein. The sample has hundreds of thousands of distinct CDR3 sequences; over 30% are singletons. Sequencing was done on a sample of blood, either unsorted or a sorted T cell fraction (not recorded which). Every receptor here comes from a human donor who was either an allogeneic HSCT recipient or a stem cell or donor lymphocyte infusion donor (not recorded which). It is not recorded whose cells these are; they may come from a transplant donor.

The V and J genes are TRBV7-3 and TRBJ2-5, with 10 bases identical to TRBD2. This CDR3 comprises 16 residues. V gave up 5 bases and J gave up 5 bases; unmatched junction bases: 11. From germline, CDR1 is SGHTA and CDR2 FQGTGA. CDR3 in amino acids: CASSPRGTSVQETQYF. DNA of the CDR3: TGTGCCAGCAGCCCTAGGGGGACTAGCGTCCAGGAGACCCAGTACTTC.

The genes are TRBV21-1 and TRBJ1-4; the table's D call, TRBD1, has no DNA check behind it. TRBV21-1 is termed a pseudogene. This CDR3 has 14 residues. CDR3 coding DNA: TGTGCCAGCAGTCCTGGGACCGTCGGGGAAAAACTGTTTTTT. This sequence encodes CASSPGTVGEKLFF.

This sequence joins TRBV7-2 and TRBJ2-5; D not resolved. V lost 6 bases to trimming and J lost 7 bases, with 6 bases between them. This CDR3 has 10 residues. From germline, CDR1 is SGHTA and CDR2 FQGNSA. CDR3 region: CASSSGTQYF. CDR3 in DNA: TGTGCCAGCAGTTCAGGGACCCAGTACTTC. Supplemented by reference TRBV7-2 and TRBJ2-5, the full variable domain reads GAGVSQSPSNKVTEKGKDVELRCDPISGHTALYWYRQSLGQGLEFLIYFQGNSAPDKSGLPSDRFSAERTGGSVSTLTIQRTQQEDSAVYLCASSSGTQYFGPGTRLLVL.

The chain employs TRBV29-1 and TRBJ2-7; 7 positions agree with TRBD2. The CDR3 has 13 amino acids. Germline V gene lookup returns CDR1 SQVTM and CDR2 ANQGSEA. After removal of 7 bases from V and 6 bases from J, the junction contained 12 bases not matched to a gene. CDR3 sequence reads: CSAVGTTFGEQYF. The CDR3 DNA reads TGCAGCGCCGTCGGGACTACCTTCGGCGAGCAGTACTTC.

This clonotype was seen more than once but under ten times. The J gene is TRBJ1-1, the V gene TRBV7-9; the D is unclear. Germline V gene lookup returns CDR1 SEHNR and CDR2 FQNEAQ (reference sequence). With 5 bases removed from V and 10 bases from J, the gap between germline ends came to 14 bases. CDR3 length equals 12 residues. This chain's CDR3 is CASSPDSAPAFF. The CDR3 DNA reads as TGTGCCAGCAGCCCCGACTCCGCTCCAGCTTTCTTT.

A remark on this clonotype: Being one base from a much bigger clone, this may be a read error. The chain is built from TRBV18 and TRBJ1-1; possible D gene TRBD1, 6 bases. CDR1 KGHSH and CDR2 LQKENI come from the germline V gene. The CDR3 has 11 residues. The chain's CDR3 is CASSPQGEALF. The CDR3 region has the DNA TGTGCCAGCTCACCACAGGGGGAGGCTTTATTT.

This chain joins TRBV3-1 and TRBJ2-3; D may be TRBD1 (6 bases). Trimming cost V 4 bases and J 3 bases, with 14 bases left between them. CDR3 size: 15 residues. CDR1 is LGHDT, CDR2 YNNKEL, per germline (reference sequence). CDR3: CASSPLGAQTDTQYF. For the CDR3, the DNA is TGTGCCAGCAGCCCCCTGGGGGCACAGACAGATACGCAGTATTTT.

This clonotype was detected once. CDR3 sequence reads: CASTPTAEWNEKLFF. For the CDR3, the DNA is TGTGCCAGCACCCCAACTGCCGAATGGAATGAAAAACTGTTTTTT. The chain uses TRBV6-1 and TRBJ1-4; the D is unclear. Germline CDR1 reads MNHNS; CDR2 reads SASEGT. Trimming pared 7 bases from V and 5 bases from J, leaving 17 bases between. This CDR3 region has 15 residues.

V gene TRBV6-6 combines with J gene TRBJ1-1; TRBD1 matches at 7 bases. The CDR3 consists of 13 residues. Germline trimming cut 6 bases from V and 11 bases from J; bases unmatched to any gene: 12. Germline V gene sequence: CDR1 MNHNY, CDR2 SVGAGI (reference sequence). CDR3 sequence: CASRIDRDGRAFF. The CDR3 coding sequence is TGTGCCAGCAGAATCGACAGGGATGGTCGGGCTTTCTTT.

A remark on this clonotype: As the CDR3 is not closed by the conserved phenylalanine or tryptophan, this likely results from a read error. The DNA is omitted, as the CDR3 cannot be located on it reliably, and the CDR3 follows TCRdb's listing. The rearrangement links TRBV5-6 to TRBJ2-7; no DNA check was done on the table's D call, TRBD1. Germline V lookup: CDR1 SGHDT, CDR2 YYEEEE. The CDR3 is 8 amino acids in total, end residues counted. The CDR3 loop reads CAGSTVRK.